Sequencing of this TCR beta chain was carried out in a study of blood T cell repertoires in COVID-19. Looking at the study overall: T cells, B-cell-depleted T cells, or PBMCs supplied cDNA or gDNA.

A single count supports this clone. In the authors' methods: Reference gene primer amplification gave nucleated cell count estimates. Some clones are missing from TCRdb's copy, which holds only in-frame ones; the method was immunoSEQ multiplex PCR. That table gives V, J and clone size, and the DNA gave D and trimming. The sample yields some 270,000 clones, about 87% seen once. Across about two dozen US areas, participants ranged in age from about 18 to 100 years. In assigning cohorts, the study relied on participant-reported clinical history. This CDR3 comprises 15 residues. Germline values: CDR1 MGHRA, CDR2 YSYEKL. Unmatched junction bases numbered 6, after V lost 0 bases and J lost 7 bases.

The clonotype comes from a woman aged 25 to 39 with acute COVID-19. The sample taken for sequencing was PBMCs or T cells enriched from blood (not recorded which). The chain carries TRBV4-1 and TRBJ1-3, with TRBD1 matching 7 bases. The DNA for the CDR3 is TGCGCCAGCAGCCAAGATTCAGCAGGGGGGAACACCATATATTTT. Translating gives CASSQDSAGGNTIYF.